This TCR beta chain derives from a study of T-cell reconstitution after alpha-beta-depleted transplantation in children. Trimming shortened V by 2 bases and J by 6 bases, and 11 bases separated the two germline ends. The length of the CDR3 is 14 residues. TCRbeta library construction was performed incorporating unique molecular identifiers. TCRdb independently ran MiXCR on the PCR reads; one entry per CDR3 protein. The sample includes 500,000 to 600,000 distinct CDR3 sequences, 15% to 20% seen only once; the top ten take more than 2.5%. The sequence was obtained from a human donor who donated a stem cell graft to a child with acute lymphoblastic leukemia. The chain employs TRBV12-3 or TRBV12-4 and TRBJ1-5; unclear D gene. The sequences come from PBMCs from the stem cell graft donor, collected from the stem cell graft. The CDR3 protein is CASSLRAEGQPQHF. The DNA for the CDR3 is TGTGCCAGCAGTTTACGGGCAGAGGGTCAGCCCCAGCATTTT.